These 25 T cell receptor beta chains share one sample of origin, sequenced in a study of blood T cell repertoires in COVID-19. TCRdb's copy holds only in-frame clones and misses some; the assay was immunoSEQ multiplex PCR. The data contain roughly 400,000 clones, roughly nine tenths of them seen just once; the ten biggest clones take up 0.86%. The sequenced material came from PBMCs or T cells enriched from blood (not recorded which). These receptors all come from a woman aged 40 to 49 who had been exposed to COVID-19.

The chain has TRBV12-5 and TRBJ1-2; 8 bases agree with TRBD1. J lost 0 bases, V lost 1 base, and 1 base had no gene match. This CDR3 spans 15 amino acids. The V gene's germline CDR1 is LGHNT and CDR2 FRNRAP. The CDR3 bases are TGTGCTAGTGGTTTGGAGGACAGGGCTAACTATGGCTACACCTTC. This codes for CASGLEDRANYGYTF.

The V call is TRBV10-3, the J call TRBJ2-6; tentatively, D is TRBD2 (5 bases). This CDR3 has 14 residues. Germline assignment: CDR1 ENHRY and CDR2 SYGVKD. Trimming stripped 8 bases from V and 5 bases from J, with 13 bases between. The CDR3 region is CAIYDGIRANVLTF. DNA of the CDR3: TGTGCCATCTACGACGGGATTCGGGCCAACGTCCTGACTTTC.

The CDR3 region has the DNA TGTGCCACCAGTGATTTAGGCGGTCTCAATGAGCAGTTCTTC. Its protein product is CATSDLGGLNEQFF. The chain has TRBV24-1 and TRBJ2-1; D gene uncertain. Trimming left V 1 base short and J 6 bases short, with 9 bases between. This CDR3 has 14 residues. Per germline, CDR1 KGHDR and CDR2 SFDVKD.

The chain carries TRBV18 and TRBJ2-7, with TRBD1 matching 7 bases. The junction had 4 bases not matched to a gene; V was cut back by 5 bases and J by 3 bases. The CDR3 extends over 13 amino acids. CDR1 and CDR2 from the germline V gene are KGHSH and LQKENI. CDR3 protein: CASSIRTGYEQYF. In DNA form, the CDR3 reads TGTGCCAGCTCAATCCGGACAGGCTACGAGCAGTACTTC.

The chain uses TRBV5-1 and TRBJ2-7; possibly TRBD2 for D (6 bases). V shed 3 bases and J shed 6 bases, with 19 bases lying between them. This CDR3 contains 15 residues. CDR1 and CDR2 from the germline V gene are SGHRS and YFSETQ. CDR3 sequence (DNA): TGCGCCAGCAGCTCGGAGACGGGACGGAGGGGCGAGCAGTACTTC. Its protein is CASSSETGRRGEQYF.

CDR3 sequence: CASSLARSREQFF. The CDR3 nucleotides read TGTGCCAGCAGCTTAGCAAGATCTCGGGAGCAGTTCTTC. V gene TRBV11-2 combines with J gene TRBJ2-1; D uncertain. In germline, CDR1 is SGHAT, CDR2 FQNNGV. The germline V and J ends were trimmed by 1 base and 10 bases, with 11 bases remaining between them. This CDR3 is built from 13 residues.

CDR3 in amino acids: CASCNYRAGNNEQFF. For the CDR3, the DNA is TGCGCCAGCTGCAATTACCGGGCCGGGAACAATGAGCAGTTCTTC. The chain joins TRBV5-1 to TRBJ2-1; maybe TRBD2 (5 bases). V lost 7 bases to trimming and J lost 5 bases, with 19 bases between them. The CDR3 runs to 15 residues. Germline V gene data show CDR1 as SGHRS and CDR2 as YFSETQ.

This rearrangement joins TRBV30 to TRBJ1-1; TRBD1 might be the D (6 bases). CDR3 length: 13 residues. Trimming left V 4 bases short and J 1 base short, with 10 bases between. The germline V gene encodes CDR1 GTSNPN and CDR2 SVGIG (reference sequence). CDR3 region: CAWNRAGNTEAFF. CDR3 DNA sequence: TGTGCCTGGAACAGGGCCGGGAACACTGAAGCTTTCTTT.

The chain links TRBV5-1 to TRBJ2-7, with 7 positions matching TRBD2. Germline V gene data show CDR1 as SGHRS and CDR2 as YFSETQ. J was trimmed by 4 bases and V by 3 bases; bases with no gene match: 4. The CDR3 has 13 residues. The CDR3 region has the DNA TGCGCCAGCAGCTATTCCGGGGGGTACGAGCAGTACTTC. This sequence encodes CASSYSGGYEQYF.

The chain carries TRBV19 and TRBJ1-2, with D uncertain. Germline assignment: CDR1 LNHDA and CDR2 SQIVND (reference sequence). Trimming stripped 3 bases from V and 0 bases from J, with 8 bases between. The CDR3 consists of 14 residues. The CDR3 sequence: CASSISGANYGYTF. CDR3 bases: TGTGCCAGTAGTATTTCCGGAGCTAACTATGGCTACACCTTC.

V usage is TRBV19 and J usage is TRBJ1-3; possible D gene TRBD1, 6 bases. This CDR3 comprises 16 residues. From germline, CDR1 is LNHDA and CDR2 SQIVND (reference sequence). V lost 2 bases, J lost 0 bases, and 11 bases lay in between. Here the CDR3 DNA reads TGTGCCAGTAGTATATCCCCGACAGGCTCTGGAAACACCATATATTTT. This gives the protein CASSISPTGSGNTIYF.

This chain connects TRBV5-4 to TRBJ2-3, with 10 bases aligning to TRBD2. CDR3 length: 17 residues. The trim removed 0 bases at V and 0 bases at J, leaving 4 bases unmatched. Germline assignment: CDR1 SGHNT and CDR2 YYREEE (reference sequence). The CDR3 nucleotides read TGTGCCAGCAGCTTGGATCTAGCGGGGGCCAGCACAGATACGCAGTATTTT. It is translated as CASSLDLAGASTDTQYF.

The chain carries TRBV4-3 and TRBJ1-2; the match to TRBD1 covers 8 bases. The CDR3 loop spans 14 amino acids. The J segment lost 7 bases and the V segment lost 1 base, leaving 5 bases of the junction unmatched. Germline V lookup: CDR1 LGHNA, CDR2 YSLEER. CDR3 residues: CASSQVRGLFGYTF. Written as DNA, the CDR3 is TGCGCCAGCAGCCAAGTCAGGGGGCTCTTTGGCTACACCTTC.

The chain recombines TRBV24-1 with TRBJ1-4; TRBD1 agrees at 7 bases. This CDR3 is 18 amino acids long. J gave up 0 bases and V 4 bases, and 10 bases lay outside the gene matches. The germline gives CDR1 KGHDR, CDR2 SFDVKD. The DNA for the CDR3 is TGTGCCACCAGTGAGGCCGGGACAGCGGGTTCAACTAATGAAAAACTGTTTTTT. It translates to CATSEAGTAGSTNEKLFF.

V is TRBV12-3 or TRBV12-4 and J is TRBJ1-2; no clear D. This CDR3 contains 13 residues. Between the trimmed V and J ends, which lost 5 bases and 4 bases, there was a span of 11 bases. The CDR3 region is CASSPPVRYGYTF. DNA for the CDR3: TGTGCCAGCAGTCCCCCGGTGCGCTATGGCTACACCTTC.

This clone was detected once. In nucleotides, the CDR3 is TGTGCCAGCTCACCAAGTCTCAGGGGCGACTATGGCTACACCTTC. It specifies CASSPSLRGDYGYTF. The chain uses TRBV18 and TRBJ1-2; tentatively, D is TRBD1 (6 bases). This CDR3 has 15 residues. The germline V gene encodes CDR1 KGHSH and CDR2 LQKENI. The germline V and J ends were trimmed by 2 bases and 3 bases, with 13 bases remaining between them.

The rearrangement joins TRBV5-1 to TRBJ1-2, with 7 nucleotides matching TRBD1. Germline values: CDR1 SGHRS, CDR2 YFSETQ. The ends lost 2 bases at V and 1 base at J; junction bases unmatched: 14. The CDR3 sequence is 18 residues long. CDR3 protein: CASSFSTGGRQGNYGYTF. The CDR3 bases are TGCGCCAGCAGCTTTAGTACGGGCGGTAGACAGGGTAACTATGGCTACACCTTC.

The J gene is TRBJ1-4, the V gene TRBV6-5; 7 nucleotides agree with TRBD1. Trimming removed 5 bases from V and 4 bases from J; junction bases left unmatched: 7. In germline, CDR1 is MNHEY, CDR2 SVGAGI. The CDR3 length is 15 residues. The chain's CDR3 is CASSPTGAINEKLFF. In nucleotides, the CDR3 is TGTGCCAGCAGTCCAACAGGGGCGATTAATGAAAAACTGTTTTTT.

The rearrangement links TRBV6-2 or TRBV6-3 to TRBJ2-3; 9 nucleotides match TRBD2. Germline trimming cut 5 bases from V and 5 bases from J; bases unmatched to any gene: 17. Per the germline V gene, CDR1 is MNHEY and CDR2 is SVGEGT. This CDR3 comprises 18 residues. CDR3 in DNA: TGTGCCAGCAGTGTACCCCAGGCGGCGGGGGGGCAGTTAGATACGCAGTATTTT. This codes for CASSVPQAAGGQLDTQYF.

V usage is TRBV6-1 and J usage is TRBJ2-5; 11 bases match TRBD1. The CDR3 is made up of 15 amino acids. Trimming cost V 1 base and J 6 bases; bases outside gene matches: 4. Germline CDR1 and CDR2: MNHNS and SASEGT. The CDR3: CASSEGTGGRKTQYF. CDR3 in DNA: TGTGCCAGCAGTGAAGGGACAGGGGGCAGGAAGACCCAGTACTTC.

A note on this clone: Other nucleotide sequences from this sample produce the same CDR3. The chain joins TRBV6-5 to TRBJ1-1; TRBD1 matches 10 bases. The CDR3 loop spans 15 amino acids. The germline CDR1 and CDR2 sequences are MNHEY and SVGAGI. V shed 5 bases, J shed 1 base, and the junction held 4 bases outside the gene matches. The CDR3 here is CASSTRTGGNTEAFF. CDR3 nucleotides: TGTGCCAGCAGTACCCGGACAGGGGGGAACACTGAAGCTTTCTTT.

This clone was seen a few times. The V and J genes are TRBV3-1 (or the pseudogene TRBV3-2) and TRBJ1-2, with 10 bases identical to TRBD1. Germline V gene sequence: CDR1 LGHDT, CDR2 YNNKEL (reference sequence). CDR3 size: 11 residues. The junction had 6 bases not matched to a gene; V was cut back by 8 bases and J by 12 bases. CDR3 in DNA: TGTGCCAGCGCAAGACAGGGGGCGCACACCTTC. Translating it yields CASARQGAHTF.

V is TRBV5-8 and J is TRBJ1-4; D is undetermined. The CDR3 consists of 17 residues. V lost 4 bases and J 5 bases, leaving 21 bases between the germline ends. Germline CDR1 reads SGHTS; CDR2 reads YDEGEE. CDR3: CASSIGDKPDGNEKLFF. CDR3 DNA: TGTGCCAGCAGCATAGGTGACAAGCCGGATGGGAATGAAAAACTGTTTTTT.

This chain uses TRBV3-1 (or the pseudogene TRBV3-2) with TRBJ1-2; weak D call: TRBD1 (5 bases). The V gene lost 4 bases and the J gene lost 4 bases, with 16 bases spanning the gap. Looked up from germline, CDR1 is LGHDT and CDR2 is YNNKEL (reference sequence). This CDR3 comprises 15 residues. The DNA for the CDR3 is TGTGCCAGCAGCCGCCAACAGGCGACAACCTATGGCTACACCTTC. As protein: CASSRQQATTYGYTF.

V usage is TRBV19 and J usage is TRBJ1-2; 8 bases fit TRBD1. Germline trimming cut 6 bases from V and 0 bases from J; bases unmatched to any gene: 3. The germline V gene encodes CDR1 LNHDA and CDR2 SQIVND (reference sequence). CDR3 length equals 14 residues. Here the CDR3 reads CASRQGATNYGYTF. Written as DNA, the CDR3 is TGTGCCAGTAGGCAGGGGGCTACTAACTATGGCTACACCTTC.